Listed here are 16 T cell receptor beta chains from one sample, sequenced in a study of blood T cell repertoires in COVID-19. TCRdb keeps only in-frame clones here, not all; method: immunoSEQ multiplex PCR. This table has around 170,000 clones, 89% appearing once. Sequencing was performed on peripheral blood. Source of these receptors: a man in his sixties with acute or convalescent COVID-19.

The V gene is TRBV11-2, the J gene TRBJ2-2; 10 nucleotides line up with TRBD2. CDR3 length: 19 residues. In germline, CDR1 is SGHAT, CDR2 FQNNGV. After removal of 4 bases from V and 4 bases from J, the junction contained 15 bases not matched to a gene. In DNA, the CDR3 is TGTGCCAGCAGCTCAAAACTCGTAGCGGGGGGACGACTCACCGGGGAGCTGTTTTTT. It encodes CASSSKLVAGGRLTGELFF.

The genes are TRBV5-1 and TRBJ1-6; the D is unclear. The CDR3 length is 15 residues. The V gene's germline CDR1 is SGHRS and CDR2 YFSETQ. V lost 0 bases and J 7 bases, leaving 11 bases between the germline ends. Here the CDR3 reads CASSLDGARNSPLHF. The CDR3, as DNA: TGCGCCAGCAGCTTGGATGGAGCGAGGAATTCACCCCTCCACTTT.

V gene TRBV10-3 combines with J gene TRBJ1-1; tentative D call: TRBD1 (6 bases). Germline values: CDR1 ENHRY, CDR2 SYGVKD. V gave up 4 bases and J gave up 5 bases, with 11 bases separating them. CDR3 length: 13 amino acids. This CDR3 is CAISGDRLTEAFF. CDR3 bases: TGTGCCATCAGTGGCGACAGGTTGACTGAAGCTTTCTTT.

For the CDR3, the DNA is TGTGCCATCAGTGTATCGGACAGTAGCAATCAGCCCCAGCATTTT. This encodes CAISVSDSSNQPQHF. This chain links TRBV10-3 with TRBJ1-5, with D tentatively TRBD1 (6 bases). Deletions cut 4 bases from V and 0 bases from J, with 10 bases between. Germline V gene sequence: CDR1 ENHRY, CDR2 SYGVKD. This CDR3 spans 15 amino acids.

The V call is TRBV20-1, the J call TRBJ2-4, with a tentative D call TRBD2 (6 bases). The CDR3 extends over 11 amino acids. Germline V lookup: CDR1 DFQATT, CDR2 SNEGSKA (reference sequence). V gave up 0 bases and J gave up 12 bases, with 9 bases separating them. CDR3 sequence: CSAREGGGQYF. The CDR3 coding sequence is TGCAGTGCTAGAGAGGGAGGCGGTCAGTACTTC.

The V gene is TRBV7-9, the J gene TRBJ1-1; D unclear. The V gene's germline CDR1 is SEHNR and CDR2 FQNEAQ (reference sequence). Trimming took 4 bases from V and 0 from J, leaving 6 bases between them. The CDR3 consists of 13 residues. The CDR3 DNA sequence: TGTGCCAGCAGCTCCAGTTTGAACACTGAAGCTTTCTTT. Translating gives CASSSSLNTEAFF. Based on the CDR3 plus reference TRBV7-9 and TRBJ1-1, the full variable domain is DTGVSQNPRHKITKRGQNVTFRCDPISEHNRLYWYRQTLGQGPEFLTYFQNEAQLEKSRLLSDRFSAERPKGSFSTLEIQRTEQGDSAMYLCASSSSLNTEAFFGQGTRLTVV.

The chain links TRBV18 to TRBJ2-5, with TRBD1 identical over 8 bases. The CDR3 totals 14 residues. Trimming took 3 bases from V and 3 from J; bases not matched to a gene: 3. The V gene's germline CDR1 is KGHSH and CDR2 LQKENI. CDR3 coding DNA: TGTGCCAGCTCACCCGGACAGGGAAAAGAGACCCAGTACTTC. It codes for CASSPGQGKETQYF.

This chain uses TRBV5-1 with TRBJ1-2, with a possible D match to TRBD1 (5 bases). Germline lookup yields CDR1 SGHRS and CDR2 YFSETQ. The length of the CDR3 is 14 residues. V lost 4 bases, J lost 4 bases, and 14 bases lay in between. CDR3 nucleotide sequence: TGCGCCAGCAGCCCAGCAGGGCGCGGCTATGGCTACACCTTC. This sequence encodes CASSPAGRGYGYTF.

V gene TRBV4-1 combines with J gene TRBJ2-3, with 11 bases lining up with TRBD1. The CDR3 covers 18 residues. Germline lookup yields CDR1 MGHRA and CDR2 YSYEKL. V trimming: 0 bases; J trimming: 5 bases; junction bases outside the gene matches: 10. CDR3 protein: CASSQESGTGGSRDTQYF. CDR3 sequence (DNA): TGCGCCAGCAGCCAAGAGTCCGGGACAGGGGGTTCAAGAGATACGCAGTATTTT.

CDR3 DNA: TGCGCCAGCAGCCCACAGGGGATTTCCCCCTACAATGAGCAGTTCTTC. The encoded protein is CASSPQGISPYNEQFF. V usage is TRBV5-1 and J usage is TRBJ2-1; 7 positions agree with TRBD1. Germline assignment: CDR1 SGHRS and CDR2 YFSETQ. The CDR3 extends over 16 amino acids. Germline trimming cut 4 bases from V and 2 bases from J; bases unmatched to any gene: 9.

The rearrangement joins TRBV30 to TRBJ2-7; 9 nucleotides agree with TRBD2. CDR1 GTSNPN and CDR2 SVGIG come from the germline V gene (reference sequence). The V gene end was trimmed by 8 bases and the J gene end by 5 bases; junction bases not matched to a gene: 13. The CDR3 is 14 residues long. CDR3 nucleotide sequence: TGTGCCGGGCGGGGGCGGGGGGGGCTCCACGAGCAGTACTTC. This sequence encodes CAGRGRGGLHEQYF.

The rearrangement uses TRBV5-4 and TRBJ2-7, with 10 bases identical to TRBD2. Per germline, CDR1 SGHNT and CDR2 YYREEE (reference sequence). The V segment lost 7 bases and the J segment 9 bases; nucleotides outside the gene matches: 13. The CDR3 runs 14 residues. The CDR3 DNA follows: TGTGCCAGCGGCCCCAGCGGGGGGGCCGTAGGGCAGTACTTC. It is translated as CASGPSGGAVGQYF. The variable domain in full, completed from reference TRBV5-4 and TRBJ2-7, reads ETGVTQSPTHLIKTRGQQVTLRCSSQSGHNTVSWYQQALGQGPQFIFQYYREEENGRGNFPPRFSGLQFPNYSSELNVNALELDDSALYLCASGPSGGAVGQYFGPGTRLTVT.

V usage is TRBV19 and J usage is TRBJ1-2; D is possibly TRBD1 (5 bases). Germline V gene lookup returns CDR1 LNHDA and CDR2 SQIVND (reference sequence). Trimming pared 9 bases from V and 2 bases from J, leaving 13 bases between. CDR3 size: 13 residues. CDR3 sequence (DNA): TGTGCCAGCTGCCAGGGCCCAAACTATGGCTACACCTTC. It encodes CASCQGPNYGYTF.

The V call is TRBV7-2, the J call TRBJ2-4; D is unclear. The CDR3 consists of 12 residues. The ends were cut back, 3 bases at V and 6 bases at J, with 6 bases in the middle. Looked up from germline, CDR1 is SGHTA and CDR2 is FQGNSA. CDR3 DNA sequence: TGTGCCAGCAGCTTGTCGGGAAACATTCAGTACTTC. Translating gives CASSLSGNIQYF.

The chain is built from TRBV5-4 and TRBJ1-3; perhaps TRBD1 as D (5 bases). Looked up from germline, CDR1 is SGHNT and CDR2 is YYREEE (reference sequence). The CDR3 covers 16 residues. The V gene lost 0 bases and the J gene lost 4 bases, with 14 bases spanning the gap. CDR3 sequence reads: CASSLVASGPGNTIYF. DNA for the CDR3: TGTGCCAGCAGCTTGGTAGCTTCAGGGCCGGGAAACACCATATATTTT.

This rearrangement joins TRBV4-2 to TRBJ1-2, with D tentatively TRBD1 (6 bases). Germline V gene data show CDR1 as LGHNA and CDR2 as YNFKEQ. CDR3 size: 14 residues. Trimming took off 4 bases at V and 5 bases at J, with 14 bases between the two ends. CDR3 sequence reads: CASSPPGQTYGYTF. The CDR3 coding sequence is TGTGCCAGCAGCCCCCCTGGACAGACGTATGGCTACACCTTC.